This section outlines one TCR beta chain sequence together with its context. Method: immunoSEQ multiplex PCR; TCRdb's copy keeps in-frame clones and lacks some. The data contain 150,000 to 200,000 clones, 92% of them seen just once; the ten biggest clones take up approximately 0.7%. V was cut by 5 bases and J by 0 bases, with 10 bases left in between. This CDR3 has 14 residues. Germline assignment: CDR1 MDHEN and CDR2 SYDVKM. The source of the sample is a study of control samples from healthy donors and cancer patients. This chain connects TRBV28 to TRBJ1-1; no clear D. The TCR sequence derives from a young woman in good health. The sequenced sample was blood. The CDR3 nucleotides are TGTGCCAGCAGTGCCTCGGGAATGAACACTGAAGCTTTCTTT. Encoded protein: CASSASGMNTEAFF.